Below are 20 T cell receptor beta chains sequenced from a single sample in a study of CD8 T cells in Susac syndrome. RNA in amounts of about 0.5 to 1 ug was reverse transcribed with random hexamers. From the immunoSEQ multiplex PCR reads, TCRdb called clonotypes with MiXCR, one entry per CDR3 protein. The sample comprises around 130,000 distinct CDR3 sequences, just under 95% of which are singletons, and about 0.28% rests with the top ten. Sequencing used CD8+ T cells from PBMCs. The receptors were sampled from a human donor with Susac syndrome.

This chain joins TRBV6-2 or TRBV6-3 and TRBJ2-1; TRBD1 agrees at 11 bases. This CDR3 comprises 15 residues. Germline CDR1 MNHEY, CDR2 SVGEGT. V lost 5 bases and J lost 2; bases outside the gene matches: 2. The CDR3 sequence: CASSRTGGAYNEQFF. The CDR3 region has the DNA TGTGCCAGCAGTAGGACAGGGGGCGCCTACAATGAGCAGTTCTTC.

The chain combines TRBV5-1 with TRBJ2-7, with 8 positions matching TRBD1. Germline loops: CDR1 SGHRS, CDR2 YFSETQ. The V segment lost 4 bases and the J segment 0 bases; nucleotides outside the gene matches: 6. The CDR3 is 15 residues long. The CDR3 sequence: CASSDGTGSSYEQYF. CDR3 nucleotide sequence: TGCGCCAGCAGCGATGGGACAGGTAGCTCCTACGAGCAGTACTTC.

This sequence joins TRBV27 and TRBJ1-5; D possibly corresponds to TRBD1 (5 bases). Germline CDR1 reads MNHEY; CDR2 reads SMNVEV (reference sequence). V was cut by 5 bases and J by 2 bases, with 7 bases left in between. The CDR3 length is 13 residues. Here the CDR3 DNA reads TGTGCCAGCAGTCCACAGGGCAATCAGCCCCAGCATTTT. This codes for CASSPQGNQPQHF.

This clonotype showed up just once. V gene TRBV20-1 combines with J gene TRBJ2-1; 10 positions match TRBD2. The CDR3 totals 16 residues. J was trimmed by 3 bases and V by 4 bases; bases with no gene match: 9. Germline CDR1 DFQATT, CDR2 SNEGSKA (reference sequence). In nucleotides, the CDR3 is TGCAGTGCTAAGGGGGCTAGCGGGGGTCTCTACAATGAGCAGTTCTTC. This gives the protein CSAKGASGGLYNEQFF.

The genes are TRBV5-1 and TRBJ2-5, with a weak D call TRBD1 (6 bases). Looked up from germline, CDR1 is SGHRS and CDR2 is YFSETQ. Trimming left V 0 bases short and J 2 bases short, with 17 bases between. The CDR3 totals 17 residues. CDR3 loop: CASSLAGPPGEQETQYF. CDR3 nucleotides: TGCGCCAGCAGCTTGGCCGGTCCCCCAGGGGAACAAGAGACCCAGTACTTC.

The chain uses TRBV28 and TRBJ1-1; TRBD1 is a possible D gene (5 bases). V lost 3 bases and J lost 3, with 11 bases in between. Germline CDR1 reads MDHEN; CDR2 reads SYDVKM. This CDR3 comprises 14 residues. CDR3 DNA sequence: TGTGCCAGCAGTTTGGGGGAGCGGTACACTGAAGCTTTCTTT. This encodes CASSLGERYTEAFF.

V is TRBV7-9 and J is TRBJ2-5; 10 nucleotides match TRBD2. V lost 2 bases to trimming and J lost 1 base; unmatched junction nucleotides: 7. The CDR3 extends over 17 amino acids. Looked up from germline, CDR1 is SEHNR and CDR2 is FQNEAQ (reference sequence). The CDR3 reads CASSLSASGGFQETQYF. In nucleotides, the CDR3 is TGTGCCAGCAGCTTATCGGCTAGCGGGGGTTTCCAAGAGACCCAGTACTTC.

The CDR3 loop reads CAIEPYYEQYF. Written as DNA, the CDR3 is TGTGCCATAGAGCCCTACTACGAGCAGTACTTC. The chain is built from TRBV10-3 and TRBJ2-7; D call uncertain. The ends were cut back, 9 bases at V and 3 bases at J, with 9 bases in the middle. The germline gives CDR1 ENHRY, CDR2 SYGVKD. The CDR3 has 11 amino acids.

This chain connects TRBV7-2 to TRBJ1-6, with 7 bases that match TRBD1. The V gene's germline CDR1 is SGHTA and CDR2 FQGNSA. The junction had 5 bases not matched to a gene; V was cut back by 5 bases and J by 7 bases. The CDR3 sequence is 14 residues long. This chain's CDR3 is CASSRLGQNSPLHF. The DNA of the CDR3 is TGTGCCAGCAGCCGTCTGGGACAGAATTCACCCCTCCACTTT.

This clonotype was detected once. This sequence joins TRBV6-5 and TRBJ2-5, with 7 bases that match TRBD1. Germline trimming cut 9 bases from V and 2 bases from J; bases unmatched to any gene: 6. The CDR3 is 13 amino acids. Germline lookup yields CDR1 MNHEY and CDR2 SVGAGI. The CDR3 coding sequence is TGTGCCAGTGAGGACAGGCCTCAAGAGACCCAGTACTTC. This encodes CASEDRPQETQYF.

V and J are TRBV4-1 and TRBJ2-7; 10 bases line up with TRBD1. The CDR3 is 14 residues long. Germline V gives CDR1 MGHRA, CDR2 YSYEKL. V lost 2 bases, J lost 6 bases, and 4 bases stayed unmatched. Here the CDR3 DNA reads TGCGCCAGCAGCCAACGGGACAGGGGAAGCGAGCAGTACTTC. Amino acids: CASSQRDRGSEQYF.

This clonotype was seen only once. The chain employs TRBV6-5 and TRBJ2-7; maybe TRBD2 (5 bases). Germline V gene lookup returns CDR1 MNHEY and CDR2 SVGAGI. Trimming took off 0 bases at V and 7 bases at J, with 10 bases between the two ends. This CDR3 comprises 13 residues. Here the CDR3 reads CASSYSKGGEQYF. The CDR3 DNA reads TGTGCCAGCAGTTACTCGAAGGGCGGGGAGCAGTACTTC.

This clonotype has a single count. V usage is TRBV20-1 and J usage is TRBJ2-3; no firm D call. From germline, CDR1 is DFQATT and CDR2 SNEGSKA (reference sequence). The CDR3 spans 13 residues. V gave up 5 bases and J gave up 2 bases, with 11 bases separating them. The CDR3 region is CSASVGTTDTQYF. CDR3 in DNA: TGCAGTGCTTCCGTCGGAACCACAGATACGCAGTATTTT.

The gene calls are TRBV29-1 and TRBJ2-7, with D possibly called TRBD1 or TRBD2 (6 bases each). From germline, CDR1 is SQVTM and CDR2 ANQGSEA. CDR3 length: 14 residues. Trimming pared 4 bases from V and 3 bases from J, leaving 16 bases between. The CDR3 nucleotides are TGCAGCGTTGCCGGGGGCAGGGGCGGCTACGAGCAGTACTTC. Translated: CSVAGGRGGYEQYF.

This sequence joins TRBV4-3 and TRBJ2-7; 7 bases fit TRBD1. The J segment lost 2 bases and the V segment lost 0 bases, leaving 10 bases of the junction unmatched. Germline CDR1 reads LGHNA; CDR2 reads YSLEER. CDR3 length equals 17 residues. The CDR3: CASSQEAGQVEAYEQYF. The CDR3 bases are TGCGCCAGCAGCCAAGAGGCAGGACAGGTAGAGGCCTACGAGCAGTACTTC.

The chain uses TRBV5-4 and TRBJ2-3, with 11 bases fitting TRBD2. The ends lost 0 bases at V and 2 bases at J; junction bases unmatched: 5. This CDR3 region has 17 residues. Germline loops: CDR1 SGHNT, CDR2 YYREEE (reference sequence). The CDR3 DNA sequence: TGTGCCAGCAGCTTGGCCCTTAGCGGGGGGGCCACAGATACGCAGTATTTT. Its protein product is CASSLALSGGATDTQYF. Full variable domain (missing parts from reference TRBV5-4 and TRBJ2-3): ETGVTQSPTHLIKTRGQQVTLRCSSQSGHNTVSWYQQALGQGPQFIFQYYREEENGRGNFPPRFSGLQFPNYSSELNVNALELDDSALYLCASSLALSGGATDTQYFGPGTRLTVL.

This chain uses TRBV6-5 with TRBJ1-1, with TRBD1 matching over 10 bases. V shed 0 bases and J 0 bases; nucleotides not matched to a gene: 4. CDR1 is MNHEY, CDR2 SVGAGI, per germline. This CDR3 is built from 17 residues. Here the CDR3 DNA reads TGTGCCAGCAGTTACTCGCGGACAGGGGGGCTGAACACTGAAGCTTTCTTT. Its translation: CASSYSRTGGLNTEAFF.

The chain has TRBV29-1 and TRBJ2-3; 8 bases fit TRBD1. Trimming at V came to 6 bases and at J to 1 base, leaving 3 bases not matched to a gene. The CDR3 loop spans 13 amino acids. Looked up from germline, CDR1 is SQVTM and CDR2 is ANQGSEA. CDR3 protein: CSVDRDGTDTQYF. The CDR3 coding sequence is TGCAGCGTGGACAGGGACGGCACAGATACGCAGTATTTT.

V gene TRBV4-2 combines with J gene TRBJ1-5; the D gene is possibly TRBD1 (6 bases). The CDR3 is made up of 14 amino acids. The germline gives CDR1 LGHNA, CDR2 YNFKEQ. Between the trimmed V and J ends, which lost 0 bases and 4 bases, there was a span of 7 bases. Written as DNA, the CDR3 is TGTGCCAGCAGCCAAGAACAGGGTAATCAGCCCCAGCATTTT. This translates into CASSQEQGNQPQHF.

V usage is TRBV2 and J usage is TRBJ2-7; D unclear. Germline V CDR1 and CDR2: SNHLY, FYNNEI. This CDR3 comprises 11 residues. V was clipped by 6 bases and J by 1 base, with 4 bases between them. The chain's CDR3 is CASRPSYEQYF. Written as DNA, the CDR3 is TGTGCCAGCAGACCTTCCTACGAGCAGTACTTC.